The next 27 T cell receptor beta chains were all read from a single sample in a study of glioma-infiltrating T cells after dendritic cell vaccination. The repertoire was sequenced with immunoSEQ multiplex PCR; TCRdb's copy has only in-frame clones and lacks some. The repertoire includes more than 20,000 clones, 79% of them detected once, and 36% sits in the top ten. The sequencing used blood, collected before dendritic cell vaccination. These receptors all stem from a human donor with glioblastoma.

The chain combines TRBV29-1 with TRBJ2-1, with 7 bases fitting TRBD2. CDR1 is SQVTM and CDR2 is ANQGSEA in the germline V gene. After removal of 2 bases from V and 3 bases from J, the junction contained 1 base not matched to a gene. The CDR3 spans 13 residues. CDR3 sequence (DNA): TGCAGCGTTGAACGGGACTACTACAATGAGCAGTTCTTC. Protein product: CSVERDYYNEQFF.

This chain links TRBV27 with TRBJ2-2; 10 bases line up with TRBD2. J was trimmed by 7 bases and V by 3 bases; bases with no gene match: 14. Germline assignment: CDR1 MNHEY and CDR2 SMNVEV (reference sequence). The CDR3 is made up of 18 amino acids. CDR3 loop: CASSFFSAGGPGGGELFF. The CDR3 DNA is TGTGCCAGCAGTTTCTTTTCAGCGGGAGGGCCTGGTGGCGGGGAGCTGTTTTTT.

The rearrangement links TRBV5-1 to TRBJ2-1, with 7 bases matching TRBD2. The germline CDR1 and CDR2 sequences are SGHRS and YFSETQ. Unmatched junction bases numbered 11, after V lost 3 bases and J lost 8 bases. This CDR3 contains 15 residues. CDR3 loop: CASSSAAGFVDEQFF. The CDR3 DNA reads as TGCGCCAGCAGCTCGGCAGCGGGATTCGTCGATGAGCAGTTCTTC.

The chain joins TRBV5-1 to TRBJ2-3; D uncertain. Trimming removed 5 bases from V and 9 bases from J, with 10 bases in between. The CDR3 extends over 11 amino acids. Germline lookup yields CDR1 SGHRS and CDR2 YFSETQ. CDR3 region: CASSQTETQYF. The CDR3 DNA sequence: TGCGCCAGCAGTCAAACTGAGACGCAGTATTTT.

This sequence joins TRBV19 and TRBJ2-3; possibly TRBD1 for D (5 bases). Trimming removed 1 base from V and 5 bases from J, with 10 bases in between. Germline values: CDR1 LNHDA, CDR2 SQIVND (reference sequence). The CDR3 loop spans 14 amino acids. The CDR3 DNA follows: TGTGCCAGTAGTATAGGGTCAGGGAAAGATACGCAGTATTTT. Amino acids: CASSIGSGKDTQYF.

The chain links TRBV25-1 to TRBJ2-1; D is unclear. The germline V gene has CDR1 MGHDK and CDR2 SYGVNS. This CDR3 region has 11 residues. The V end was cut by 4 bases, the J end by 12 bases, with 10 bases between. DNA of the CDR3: TGTGCCAGCAGTGGAGGATTCGTGCAGTTCTTC. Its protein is CASSGGFVQFF.

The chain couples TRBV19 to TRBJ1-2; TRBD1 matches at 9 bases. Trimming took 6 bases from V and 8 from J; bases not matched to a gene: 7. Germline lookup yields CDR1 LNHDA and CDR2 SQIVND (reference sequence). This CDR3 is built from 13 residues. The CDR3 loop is CASRAQGARGYTF. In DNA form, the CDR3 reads TGTGCCAGTAGGGCACAGGGGGCGCGAGGCTACACCTTC.

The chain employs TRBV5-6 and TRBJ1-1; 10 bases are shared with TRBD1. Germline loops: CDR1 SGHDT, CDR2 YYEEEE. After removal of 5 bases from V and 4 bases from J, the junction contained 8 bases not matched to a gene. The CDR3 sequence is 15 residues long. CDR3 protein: CASRNMDRGITEAFF. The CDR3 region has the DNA TGTGCCAGCAGAAACATGGACAGGGGGATCACTGAAGCTTTCTTT.

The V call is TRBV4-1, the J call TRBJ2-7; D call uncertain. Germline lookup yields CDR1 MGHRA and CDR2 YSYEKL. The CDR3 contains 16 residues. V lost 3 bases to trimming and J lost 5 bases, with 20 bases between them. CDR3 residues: CASSQETGFITDEQYF. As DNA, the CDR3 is TGCGCCAGCAGCCAGGAGACTGGATTCATTACTGACGAGCAGTACTTC.

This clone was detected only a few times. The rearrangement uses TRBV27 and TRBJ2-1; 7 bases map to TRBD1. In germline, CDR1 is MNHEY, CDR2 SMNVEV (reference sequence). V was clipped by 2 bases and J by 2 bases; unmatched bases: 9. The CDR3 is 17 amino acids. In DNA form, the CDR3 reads TGTGCCAGCAGTTTAGAGGGGGCGTCTCAACCCTACAATGAGCAGTTCTTC. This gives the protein CASSLEGASQPYNEQFF.

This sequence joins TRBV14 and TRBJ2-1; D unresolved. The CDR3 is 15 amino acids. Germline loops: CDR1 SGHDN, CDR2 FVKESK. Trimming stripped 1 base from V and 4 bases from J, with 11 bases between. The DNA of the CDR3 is TGTGCCAGCAGCCAAGCACTGCGCCTGTACAATGAGCAGTTCTTC. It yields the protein CASSQALRLYNEQFF. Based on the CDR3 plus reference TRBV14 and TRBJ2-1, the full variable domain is EAGVTQFPSHSVIEKGQTVTLRCDPISGHDNLYWYRRVMGKEIKFLLHFVKESKQDESGMPNNRFLAERTGGTYSTLKVQPAELEDSGVYFCASSQALRLYNEQFFGPGTRLTVL.

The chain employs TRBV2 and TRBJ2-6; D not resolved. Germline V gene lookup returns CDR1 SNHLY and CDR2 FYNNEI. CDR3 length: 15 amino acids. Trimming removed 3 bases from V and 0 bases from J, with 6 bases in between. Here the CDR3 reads CASSDWASGANVLTF. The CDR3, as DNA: TGTGCCAGCAGTGATTGGGCCTCTGGGGCCAACGTCCTGACTTTC.

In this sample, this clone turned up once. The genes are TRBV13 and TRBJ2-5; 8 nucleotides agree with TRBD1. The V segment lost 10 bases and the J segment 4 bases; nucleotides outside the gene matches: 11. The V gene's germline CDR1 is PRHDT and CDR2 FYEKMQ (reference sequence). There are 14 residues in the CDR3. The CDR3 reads CATPARGLVETQYF. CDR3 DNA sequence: TGTGCCACCCCGGCCAGGGGGCTTGTAGAGACCCAGTACTTC.

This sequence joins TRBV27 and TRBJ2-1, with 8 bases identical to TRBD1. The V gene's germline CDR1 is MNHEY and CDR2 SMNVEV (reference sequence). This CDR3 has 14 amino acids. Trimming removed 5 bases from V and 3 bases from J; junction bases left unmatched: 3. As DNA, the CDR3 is TGTGCCAGCAGTCTGGGGACAGGCTACAATGAGCAGTTCTTC. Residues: CASSLGTGYNEQFF.

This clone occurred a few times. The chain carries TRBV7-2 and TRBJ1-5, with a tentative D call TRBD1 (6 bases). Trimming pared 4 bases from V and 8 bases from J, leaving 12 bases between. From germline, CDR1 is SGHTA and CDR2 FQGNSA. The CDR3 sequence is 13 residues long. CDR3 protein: CASSSTQGKPQHF. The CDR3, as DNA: TGTGCCAGCAGCTCGACTCAGGGGAAGCCCCAGCATTTT.

The CDR3 DNA reads as TGTGCCAGCAGATTAGCGGGAGATTACGAGCAGTACTTC. Residues: CASRLAGDYEQYF. V is TRBV6-7 and J is TRBJ2-7; 9 bases align to TRBD2. TRBV6-7 carries the ORF label, with uncertain function. Trimming removed 6 bases from V and 4 bases from J; junction bases left unmatched: 4. The CDR3 consists of 13 residues.

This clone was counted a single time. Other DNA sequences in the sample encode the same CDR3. CDR3 sequence reads: CASSFPDRSPYYEQYF. Written as DNA, the CDR3 is TGTGCCAGCAGTTTCCCGGACAGGAGTCCCTACTACGAGCAGTACTTC. This rearrangement joins TRBV28 to TRBJ2-7, with TRBD1 identical over 7 bases. Losses at the gene ends were 3 bases for V and 3 bases for J; bases not matched to a gene: 11. There are 16 residues in the CDR3. Germline CDR1 MDHEN, CDR2 SYDVKM.

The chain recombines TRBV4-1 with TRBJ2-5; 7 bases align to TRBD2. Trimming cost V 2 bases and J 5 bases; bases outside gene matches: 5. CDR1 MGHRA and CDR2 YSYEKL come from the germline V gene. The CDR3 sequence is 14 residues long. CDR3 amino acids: CASSQREAGETQYF. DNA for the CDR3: TGCGCCAGCAGCCAACGGGAAGCGGGGGAGACCCAGTACTTC.

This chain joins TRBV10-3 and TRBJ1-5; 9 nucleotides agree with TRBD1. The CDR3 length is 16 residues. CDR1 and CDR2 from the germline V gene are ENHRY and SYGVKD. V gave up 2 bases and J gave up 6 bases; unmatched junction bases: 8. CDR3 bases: TGTGCCATCAGTGAGCTGGACAGGGGAGGCGGTCAGCCCCAGCATTTT. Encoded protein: CAISELDRGGGQPQHF.

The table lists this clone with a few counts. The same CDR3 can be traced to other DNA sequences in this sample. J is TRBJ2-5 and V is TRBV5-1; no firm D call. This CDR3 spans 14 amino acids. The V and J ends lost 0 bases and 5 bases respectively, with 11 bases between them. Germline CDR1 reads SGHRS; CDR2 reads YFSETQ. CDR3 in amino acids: CASSLDSRGETQYF. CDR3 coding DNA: TGCGCCAGCAGCTTGGACAGCCGTGGGGAGACCCAGTACTTC.

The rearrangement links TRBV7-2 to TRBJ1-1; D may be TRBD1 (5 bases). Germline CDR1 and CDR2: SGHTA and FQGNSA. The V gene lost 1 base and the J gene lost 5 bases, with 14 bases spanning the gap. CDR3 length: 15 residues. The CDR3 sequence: CASSLVQGGGTEAFF. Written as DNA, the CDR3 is TGTGCCAGCAGCTTAGTTCAGGGAGGTGGGACTGAAGCTTTCTTT.

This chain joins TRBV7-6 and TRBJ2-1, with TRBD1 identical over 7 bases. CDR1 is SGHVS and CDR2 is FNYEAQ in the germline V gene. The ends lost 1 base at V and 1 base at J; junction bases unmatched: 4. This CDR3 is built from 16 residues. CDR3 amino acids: CASSLDTGESYNEQFF. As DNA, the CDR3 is TGTGCCAGCAGCTTAGATACAGGGGAATCCTACAATGAGCAGTTCTTC.

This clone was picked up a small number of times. The CDR3 sequence is CALNPSLGLETQYF. CDR3 coding DNA: TGTGCCCTCAACCCCTCCCTCGGTTTAGAGACCCAGTACTTC. The chain links TRBV21-1 to TRBJ2-5; the listed D gene, TRBD2, was not tested against the DNA. TRBV21-1 is marked as a pseudogene. The CDR3 extends over 14 amino acids.

The CDR3 nucleotides read TGTGCCAGTAGTACCCTACTAGCGGGGATTAGCACAGATACGCAGTATTTT. Encoded protein: CASSTLLAGISTDTQYF. The rearrangement joins TRBV19 to TRBJ2-3; 10 bases map to TRBD2. The J segment lost 0 bases and the V segment lost 4 bases, leaving 7 bases of the junction unmatched. This CDR3 comprises 17 residues. Germline CDR1 and CDR2: LNHDA and SQIVND (reference sequence).

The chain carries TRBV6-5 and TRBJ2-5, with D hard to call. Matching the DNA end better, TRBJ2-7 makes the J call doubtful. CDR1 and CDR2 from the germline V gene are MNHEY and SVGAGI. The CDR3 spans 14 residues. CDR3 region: CASSRSRGSYEQYF. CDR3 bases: TGTGCCAGCAGTAGATCCCGCGGCTCCTACGAGCAGTACTTC.

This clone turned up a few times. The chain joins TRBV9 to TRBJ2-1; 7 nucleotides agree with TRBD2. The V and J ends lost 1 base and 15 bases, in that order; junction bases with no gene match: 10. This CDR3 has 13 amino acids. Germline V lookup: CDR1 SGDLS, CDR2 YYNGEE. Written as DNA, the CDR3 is TGTGCCAGCAGCGTAACTTACGGGGGGACTCTGTTCTTC. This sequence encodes CASSVTYGGTLFF.

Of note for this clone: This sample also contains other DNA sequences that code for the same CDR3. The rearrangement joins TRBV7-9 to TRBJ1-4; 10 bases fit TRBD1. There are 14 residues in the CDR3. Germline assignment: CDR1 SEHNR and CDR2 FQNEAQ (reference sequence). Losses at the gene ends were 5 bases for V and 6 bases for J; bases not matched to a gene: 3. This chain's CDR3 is CASSPGQGYEKLFF. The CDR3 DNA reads TGTGCCAGCAGCCCGGGACAGGGGTATGAAAAACTGTTTTTT.